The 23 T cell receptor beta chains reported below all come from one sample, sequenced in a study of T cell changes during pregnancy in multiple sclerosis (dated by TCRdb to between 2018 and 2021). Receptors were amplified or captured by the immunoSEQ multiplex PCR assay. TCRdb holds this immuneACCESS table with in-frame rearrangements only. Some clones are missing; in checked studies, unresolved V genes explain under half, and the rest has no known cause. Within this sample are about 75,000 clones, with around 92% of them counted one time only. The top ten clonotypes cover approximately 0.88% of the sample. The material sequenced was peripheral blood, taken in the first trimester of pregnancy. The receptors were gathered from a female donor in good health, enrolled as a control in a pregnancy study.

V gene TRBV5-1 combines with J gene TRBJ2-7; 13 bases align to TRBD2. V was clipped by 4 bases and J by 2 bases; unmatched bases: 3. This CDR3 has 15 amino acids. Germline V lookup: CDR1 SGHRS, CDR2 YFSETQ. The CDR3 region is CASSGGLAGAYEQYF. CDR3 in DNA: TGCGCCAGCAGCGGCGGACTAGCGGGGGCCTACGAGCAGTACTTC.

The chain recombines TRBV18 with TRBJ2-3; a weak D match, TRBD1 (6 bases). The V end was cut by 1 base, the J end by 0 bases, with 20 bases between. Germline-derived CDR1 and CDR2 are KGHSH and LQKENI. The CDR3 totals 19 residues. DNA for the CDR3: TGTGCCAGCTCACCACGCGCCTTCCAGGGGACCACTAGCACAGATACGCAGTATTTT. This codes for CASSPRAFQGTTSTDTQYF.

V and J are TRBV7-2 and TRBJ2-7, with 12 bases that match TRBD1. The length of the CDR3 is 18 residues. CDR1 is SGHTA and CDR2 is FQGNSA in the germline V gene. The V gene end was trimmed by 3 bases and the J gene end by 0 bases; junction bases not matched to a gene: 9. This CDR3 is CASSFGTGGLTLSYEQYF. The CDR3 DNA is TGTGCCAGCAGCTTCGGGACAGGGGGCCTAACTCTCTCCTACGAGCAGTACTTC. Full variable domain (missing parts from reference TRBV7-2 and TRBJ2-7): GAGVSQSPSNKVTEKGKDVELRCDPISGHTALYWYRQSLGQGLEFLIYFQGNSAPDKSGLPSDRFSAERTGGSVSTLTIQRTQQEDSAVYLCASSFGTGGLTLSYEQYFGPGTRLTVT.

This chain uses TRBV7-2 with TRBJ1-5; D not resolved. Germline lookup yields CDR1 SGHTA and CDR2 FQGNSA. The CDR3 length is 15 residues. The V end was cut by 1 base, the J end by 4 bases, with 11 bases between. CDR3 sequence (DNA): TGTGCCAGCAGCTTAGGTGCCGCGACTAATCAGCCCCAGCATTTT. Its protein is CASSLGAATNQPQHF.

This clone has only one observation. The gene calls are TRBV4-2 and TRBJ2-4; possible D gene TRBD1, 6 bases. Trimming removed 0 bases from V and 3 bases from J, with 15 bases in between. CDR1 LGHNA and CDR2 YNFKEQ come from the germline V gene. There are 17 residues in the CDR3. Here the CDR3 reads CASSQDLGGMGKNIQYF. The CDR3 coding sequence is TGTGCCAGCAGCCAAGATCTAGGGGGAATGGGCAAAAACATTCAGTACTTC.

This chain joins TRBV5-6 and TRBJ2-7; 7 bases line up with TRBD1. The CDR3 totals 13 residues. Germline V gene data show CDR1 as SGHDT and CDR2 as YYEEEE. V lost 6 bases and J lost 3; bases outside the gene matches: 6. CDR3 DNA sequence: TGTGCCAGCAAATTAGGGGGCTTCTACGAGCAGTACTTC. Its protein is CASKLGGFYEQYF.

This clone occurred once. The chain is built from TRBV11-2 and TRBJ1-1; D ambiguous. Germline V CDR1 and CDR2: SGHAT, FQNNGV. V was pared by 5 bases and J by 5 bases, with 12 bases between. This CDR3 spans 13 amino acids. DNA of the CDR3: TGTGCCAGCAGCCCCGCCCCGAGGACTGAAGCTTTCTTT. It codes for CASSPAPRTEAFF.

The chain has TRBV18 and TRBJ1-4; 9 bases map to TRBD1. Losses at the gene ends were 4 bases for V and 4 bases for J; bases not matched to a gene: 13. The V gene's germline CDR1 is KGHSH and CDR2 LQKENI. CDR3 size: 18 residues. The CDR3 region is CASSQQQGAQGGNEKLFF. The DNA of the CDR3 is TGTGCCAGCTCACAACAACAGGGGGCCCAAGGGGGTAATGAAAAACTGTTTTTT.

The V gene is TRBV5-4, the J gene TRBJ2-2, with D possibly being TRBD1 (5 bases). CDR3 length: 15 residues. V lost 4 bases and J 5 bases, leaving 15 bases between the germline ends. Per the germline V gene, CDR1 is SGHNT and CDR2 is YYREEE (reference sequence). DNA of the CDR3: TGTGCCAGCAGCCCAGACAGTTCACGAACCGGGGAGCTGTTTTTT. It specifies CASSPDSSRTGELFF. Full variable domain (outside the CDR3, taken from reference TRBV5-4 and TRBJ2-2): ETGVTQSPTHLIKTRGQQVTLRCSSQSGHNTVSWYQQALGQGPQFIFQYYREEENGRGNFPPRFSGLQFPNYSSELNVNALELDDSALYLCASSPDSSRTGELFFGEGSRLTVL.

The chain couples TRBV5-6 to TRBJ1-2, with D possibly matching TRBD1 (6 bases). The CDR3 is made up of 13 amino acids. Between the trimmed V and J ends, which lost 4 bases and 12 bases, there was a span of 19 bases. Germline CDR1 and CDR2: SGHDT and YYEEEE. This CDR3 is CASSVWGTPGDTF. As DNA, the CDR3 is TGTGCCAGCAGCGTCTGGGGGACACCCGGGGACACCTTC. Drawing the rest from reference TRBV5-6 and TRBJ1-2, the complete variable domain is DAGVTQSPTHLIKTRGQQVTLRCSPKSGHDTVSWYQQALGQGPQFIFQYYEEEERQRGNFPDRFSGHQFPNYSSELNVNALLLGDSALYLCASSVWGTPGDTFGSGTRLTVV.

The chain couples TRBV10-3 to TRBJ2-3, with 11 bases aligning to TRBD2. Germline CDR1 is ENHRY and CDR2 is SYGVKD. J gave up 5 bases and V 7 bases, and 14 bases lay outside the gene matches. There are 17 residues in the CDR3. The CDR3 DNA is TGTGCCATCACCCCCGGGGTAGCGGGGGGGCAAAAAGATACGCAGTATTTT. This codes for CAITPGVAGGQKDTQYF.

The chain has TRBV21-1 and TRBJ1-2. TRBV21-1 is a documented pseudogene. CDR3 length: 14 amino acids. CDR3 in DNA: TGTGCCAGCAGCCCTGTTAGCCGGGAATATGGCTACACCTTC. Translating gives CASSPVSREYGYTF.

The CDR3: CASSQDPGTGGAKLFF. The CDR3 DNA is TGTGCCAGCAGCCAAGATCCCGGGACAGGGGGCGCAAAACTGTTTTTT. The V gene is TRBV4-2, the J gene TRBJ1-4; 12 nucleotides agree with TRBD1. The CDR3 extends over 16 amino acids. V trimming: 0 bases; J trimming: 10 bases; junction bases outside the gene matches: 6. The germline gives CDR1 LGHNA, CDR2 YNFKEQ.

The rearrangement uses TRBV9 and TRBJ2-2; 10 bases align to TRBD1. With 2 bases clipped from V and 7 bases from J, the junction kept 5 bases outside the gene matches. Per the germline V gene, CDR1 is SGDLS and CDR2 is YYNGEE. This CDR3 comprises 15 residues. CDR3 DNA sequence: TGTGCCAGCAGCGTGGGACAGGGGTCCGTCGGGGAGCTGTTTTTT. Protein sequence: CASSVGQGSVGELFF.

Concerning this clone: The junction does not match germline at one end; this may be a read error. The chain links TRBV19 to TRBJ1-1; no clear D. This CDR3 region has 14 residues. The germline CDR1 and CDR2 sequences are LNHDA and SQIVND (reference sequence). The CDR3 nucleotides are TGTGCCAGTACTATATCGGGGTTCAACGCTGAAGCTTTCTTT. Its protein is CASTISGFNAEAFF.

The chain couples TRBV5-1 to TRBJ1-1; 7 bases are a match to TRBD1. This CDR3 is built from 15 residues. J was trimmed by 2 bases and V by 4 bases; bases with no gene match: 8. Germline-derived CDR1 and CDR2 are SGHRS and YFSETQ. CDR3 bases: TGCGCCAGCAGCCTGTGGGACAGTTCAAACACTGAAGCTTTCTTT. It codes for CASSLWDSSNTEAFF.

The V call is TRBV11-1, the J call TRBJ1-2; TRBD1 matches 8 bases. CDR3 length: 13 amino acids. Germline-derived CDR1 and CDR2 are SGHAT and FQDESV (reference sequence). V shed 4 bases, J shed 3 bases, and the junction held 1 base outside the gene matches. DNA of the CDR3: TGTGCCAGCAGCTCACAGGGGGACTATGGCTACACCTTC. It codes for CASSSQGDYGYTF. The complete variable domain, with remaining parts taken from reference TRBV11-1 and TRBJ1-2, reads EAEVAQSPRYKITEKSQAVAFWCDPISGHATLYWYRQILGQGPELLVQFQDESVVDDSQLPKDRFSAERLKGVDSTLKIQPAELGDSAMYLCASSSQGDYGYTFGSGTRLTVV.

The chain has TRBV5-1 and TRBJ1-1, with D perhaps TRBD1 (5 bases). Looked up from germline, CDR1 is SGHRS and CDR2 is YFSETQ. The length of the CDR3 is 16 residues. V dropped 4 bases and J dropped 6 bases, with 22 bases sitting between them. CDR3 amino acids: CASSTERRPGGAEAFF. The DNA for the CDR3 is TGCGCCAGCAGCACCGAACGCAGGCCCGGGGGAGCTGAAGCTTTCTTT. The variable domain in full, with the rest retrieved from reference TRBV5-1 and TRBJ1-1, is KAGVTQTPRYLIKTRGQQVTLSCSPISGHRSVSWYQQTPGQGLQFLFEYFSETQRNKGNFPGRFSGRQFSNSRSEMNVSTLELGDSALYLCASSTERRPGGAEAFFGQGTRLTVV.

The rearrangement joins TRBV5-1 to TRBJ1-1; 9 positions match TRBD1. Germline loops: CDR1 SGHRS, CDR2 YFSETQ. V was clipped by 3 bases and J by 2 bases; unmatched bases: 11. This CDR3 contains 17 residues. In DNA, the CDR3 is TGCGCCAGCAGCTCGATACAGGGGGCTTCGTTTAACACTGAAGCTTTCTTT. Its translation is CASSSIQGASFNTEAFF.

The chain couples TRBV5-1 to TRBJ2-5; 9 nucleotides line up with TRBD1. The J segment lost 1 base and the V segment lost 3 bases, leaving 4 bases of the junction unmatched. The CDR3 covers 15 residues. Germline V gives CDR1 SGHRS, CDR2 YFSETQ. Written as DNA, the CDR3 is TGCGCCAGCAGCTGGACAGGGGCGATCCAAGAGACCCAGTACTTC. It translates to CASSWTGAIQETQYF.

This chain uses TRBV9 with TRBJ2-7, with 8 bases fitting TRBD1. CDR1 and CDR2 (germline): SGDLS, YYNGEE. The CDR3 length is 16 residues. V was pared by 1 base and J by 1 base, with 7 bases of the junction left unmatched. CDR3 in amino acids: CASSVIKRDRSYEQYF. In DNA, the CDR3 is TGTGCCAGCAGCGTAATCAAGAGGGACAGGTCCTACGAGCAGTACTTC.

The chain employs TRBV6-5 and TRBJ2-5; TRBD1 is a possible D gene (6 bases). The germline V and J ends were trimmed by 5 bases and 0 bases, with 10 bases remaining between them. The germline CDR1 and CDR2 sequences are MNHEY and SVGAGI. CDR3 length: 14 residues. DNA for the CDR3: TGTGCCAGCAGTAGAGGGACAAACCAAGAGACCCAGTACTTC. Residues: CASSRGTNQETQYF.

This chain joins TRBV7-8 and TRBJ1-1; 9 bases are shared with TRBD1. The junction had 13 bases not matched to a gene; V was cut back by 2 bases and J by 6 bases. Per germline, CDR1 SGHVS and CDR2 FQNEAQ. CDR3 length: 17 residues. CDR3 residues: CASSLIVLVQGASEAFF. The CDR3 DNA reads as TGTGCCAGCAGCTTAATTGTCTTAGTACAGGGGGCCTCTGAAGCTTTCTTT.